Below are 18 T cell receptor beta chains sequenced from a single sample in a study of T cells in Graves' hyperthyroidism and ophthalmopathy. Amplification yielded TCR beta CDR3 regions, with RNA transcripts as the source. The TCR CDR3 first-round RT-PCR relied on the HTBI primer set. Each CDR3 protein gets one entry after TCRdb re-called the multiplex PCR reads with MiXCR. Here the sample spans about 360,000 distinct CDR3 sequences, roughly 14% being singletons. The sample taken for sequencing was blood. Receptor source: a woman aged 18 to 35 with Graves' hyperthyroidism that later progressed to Graves' ophthalmopathy.

The rearrangement links TRBV11-2 to TRBJ1-5; D might be TRBD1 (5 bases). Trimming pared 10 bases from V and 0 bases from J, leaving 16 bases between. This CDR3 contains 15 residues. Germline V gene sequence: CDR1 SGHAT, CDR2 FQNNGV. As DNA, the CDR3 is TGTGCCACTACTAAGGGGCGGGATAGCAATCAGCCCCAGCATTTT. As protein: CATTKGRDSNQPQHF.

The chain uses TRBV27 and TRBJ1-2; D is ambiguous. CDR1 and CDR2 from the germline V gene are MNHEY and SMNVEV (reference sequence). Deletions cut 5 bases from V and 7 bases from J, with 20 bases between. There are 15 residues in the CDR3. In DNA form, the CDR3 reads TGTGCCAGCAGTGAAGAGAGGGTGAGAGTTTCTGGCTACACCTTC. Translated, it gives CASSEERVRVSGYTF.

The chain is built from TRBV6-1 and TRBJ2-7; 11 bases align to TRBD2. Germline lookup yields CDR1 MNHNS and CDR2 SASEGT. Trimming at V came to 7 bases and at J to 6 bases, leaving 17 bases not matched to a gene. The CDR3 length is 17 residues. This chain's CDR3 is CASNKASLAGGPGEQYF. CDR3 nucleotide sequence: TGTGCCAGCAACAAAGCTTCCTTAGCGGGAGGGCCGGGCGAGCAGTACTTC.

In this sample, this clonotype turned up many times. One junction end does not reproduce the germline sequence, and a read error may be involved. The V call is TRBV6-1, the J call TRBJ2-7; 9 nucleotides align to TRBD1. The CDR3 is 15 amino acids. The V gene's germline CDR1 is MNHNS and CDR2 SASEGT. CDR3 amino acids: CTSSGNRGRIYEQYF. The DNA for the CDR3 is TGTACCAGCAGTGGCAACAGGGGGCGAATCTACGAGCAGTACTTC.

This clonotype was detected many times. The V and J genes are TRBV27 and TRBJ2-5; tentatively, D is TRBD1 (5 bases). Trimming removed 1 base from V and 4 bases from J, with 7 bases in between. Germline lookup yields CDR1 MNHEY and CDR2 SMNVEV (reference sequence). CDR3 length: 13 residues. CDR3 loop: CASSLFQGETQYF. The DNA for the CDR3 is TGTGCCAGCAGTTTATTCCAGGGAGAGACCCAGTACTTC.

This clonotype was recorded at least ten times. This chain uses TRBV20-1 with TRBJ2-7, with D tentatively TRBD1 (6 bases). The CDR3 is 16 amino acids. The germline V gene has CDR1 DFQATT and CDR2 SNEGSKA (reference sequence). V shed 1 base and J shed 6 bases, with 22 bases lying between them. This CDR3 reads CSARGIQGSDVGEQYF. The CDR3 DNA is TGCAGTGCTAGAGGTATACAGGGATCTGATGTGGGCGAGCAGTACTTC.

V is TRBV10-3 and J is TRBJ2-1, with 8 nucleotides matching TRBD1. The V gene's germline CDR1 is ENHRY and CDR2 SYGVKD. The CDR3 extends over 14 amino acids. V shed 10 bases and J 8 bases; nucleotides not matched to a gene: 13. The CDR3 coding sequence is TGTGCCACCTCCGGGACAGGTGGTTTCGATGAGCAGTTCTTC. Its translation: CATSGTGGFDEQFF.

The J gene is TRBJ2-4, the V gene TRBV19, with TRBD2 as a possible D gene (6 bases). Trimming shortened V by 5 bases and J by 5 bases, and 22 bases separated the two germline ends. CDR3 length: 17 amino acids. Per the germline V gene, CDR1 is LNHDA and CDR2 is SQIVND (reference sequence). The CDR3 nucleotides are TGTGCCAGTAGTTGGGGAGTAACGGGGGAAGGCGAAAACATTCAGTACTTC. It encodes CASSWGVTGEGENIQYF. Full variable domain (missing parts from reference TRBV19 and TRBJ2-4): DGGITQSPKYLFRKEGQNVTLSCEQNLNHDAMYWYRQDPGQGLRLIYYSQIVNDFQKGDIAEGYSVSREKKESFPLTVTSAQKNPTAFYLCASSWGVTGEGENIQYFGAGTRLSVL.

This clonotype was seen many times. The CDR3 DNA reads as TGTGCCAGCAGCATTCGGGACTCCTACGAGCAGTACTTC. This gives the protein CASSIRDSYEQYF. This chain uses TRBV9 with TRBJ2-7; D may be TRBD2 (5 bases). The germline CDR1 and CDR2 sequences are SGDLS and YYNGEE. V shed 4 bases and J shed 0 bases, with 8 bases lying between them. The CDR3 is 13 amino acids.

This clonotype has a count of ten or more. The rearrangement links TRBV29-1 to TRBJ2-7, with TRBD2 as a possible D gene (6 bases). V was pared by 2 bases and J by 6 bases, with 14 bases between. CDR3 size: 13 residues. Germline-derived CDR1 and CDR2 are SQVTM and ANQGSEA. The CDR3 DNA sequence: TGCAGCGTTGAATTTGGAGGGAGAAGCGAGCAGTACTTC. Amino acids: CSVEFGGRSEQYF.

This clonotype was counted a few times. J is TRBJ2-3 and V is TRBV29-1, with a possible D match to TRBD2 (5 bases). V lost 6 bases and J lost 2, with 12 bases in between. This CDR3 is built from 13 residues. Germline V CDR1 and CDR2: SQVTM, ANQGSEA. CDR3 region: CSVPGLATDTQYF. CDR3 nucleotides: TGCAGCGTCCCTGGGCTAGCCACAGATACGCAGTATTTT.

In this sample, this clonotype turned up many times. The genes are TRBV11-2 and TRBJ2-1; a weak D match, TRBD1 (5 bases). V was cut by 6 bases and J by 0 bases, with 15 bases left in between. CDR3 length equals 16 residues. CDR1 and CDR2 (germline): SGHAT, FQNNGV. CDR3 sequence (DNA): TGTGCCAGCAGGGCTGAAAAGGGGCCCTCCTACAATGAGCAGTTCTTC. Its translation is CASRAEKGPSYNEQFF.

The table lists this clonotype with a few counts. V gene TRBV30 combines with J gene TRBJ1-2; no definite D call. Trimming took off 1 base at V and 3 bases at J, with 15 bases between the two ends. CDR3 length: 15 residues. Germline V gene sequence: CDR1 GTSNPN, CDR2 SVGIG (reference sequence). The CDR3 nucleotides are TGTGCCTGGAGTGAGGGATCTCCGTTTTACTATGGCTACACCTTC. It yields the protein CAWSEGSPFYYGYTF.

In this sample, this clonotype turned up many times. In DNA, the CDR3 is TGTGCCAGCAATACCGGGGGTGAAGCTTTCTTT. Translation: CASNTGGEAFF. The chain is built from TRBV6-2 or TRBV6-3 and TRBJ1-1, with D possibly being TRBD1 (5 bases). The CDR3 length is 11 residues. Per germline, CDR1 MNHEY and CDR2 SVGEGT. The V end was cut by 7 bases, the J end by 7 bases, with 10 bases between.

This clonotype was counted many times. J is TRBJ2-3 and V is TRBV7-2, with a tentative D call TRBD2 (6 bases). This CDR3 is 18 amino acids long. V lost 0 bases and J lost 4, with 20 bases in between. Per the germline V gene, CDR1 is SGHTA and CDR2 is FQGNSA. The CDR3 sequence: CASSLAVLRGRWADTQYF. Written as DNA, the CDR3 is TGTGCCAGCAGCTTAGCAGTCCTGCGGGGTAGGTGGGCAGATACGCAGTATTTT.

The table lists this clonotype with many counts. The chain carries TRBV6-1 and TRBJ2-1; TRBD1 matches at 8 bases. The CDR3 consists of 15 residues. Germline values: CDR1 MNHNS, CDR2 SASEGT. V was pared by 5 bases and J by 3 bases, with 6 bases of the junction left unmatched. The CDR3 loop is CASSQDRGLYNEQFF. The DNA of the CDR3 is TGTGCCAGCAGTCAAGACAGGGGCCTCTACAATGAGCAGTTCTTC.

This clonotype occurred many times. This chain joins TRBV10-2 and TRBJ2-5, with 11 bases fitting TRBD2. The J segment lost 3 bases and the V segment lost 0 bases, leaving 9 bases of the junction unmatched. Germline V lookup: CDR1 WSHSY, CDR2 SAAADI. The CDR3 totals 18 residues. In nucleotides, the CDR3 is TGCGCCAGCAGTGAGTCGATAATCGCTAGCGGGGGGAAAGAGACCCAGTACTTC. Amino acid sequence: CASSESIIASGGKETQYF.

This clonotype has ten or more counts. The chain links TRBV30 to TRBJ1-1, with TRBD1 matching 7 bases. In germline, CDR1 is GTSNPN, CDR2 SVGIG (reference sequence). After removal of 4 bases from V and 0 bases from J, the junction contained 2 bases not matched to a gene. The CDR3 consists of 13 residues. Here the CDR3 reads CAWTQGVNTEAFF. The CDR3 bases are TGTGCCTGGACCCAGGGGGTGAACACTGAAGCTTTCTTT.